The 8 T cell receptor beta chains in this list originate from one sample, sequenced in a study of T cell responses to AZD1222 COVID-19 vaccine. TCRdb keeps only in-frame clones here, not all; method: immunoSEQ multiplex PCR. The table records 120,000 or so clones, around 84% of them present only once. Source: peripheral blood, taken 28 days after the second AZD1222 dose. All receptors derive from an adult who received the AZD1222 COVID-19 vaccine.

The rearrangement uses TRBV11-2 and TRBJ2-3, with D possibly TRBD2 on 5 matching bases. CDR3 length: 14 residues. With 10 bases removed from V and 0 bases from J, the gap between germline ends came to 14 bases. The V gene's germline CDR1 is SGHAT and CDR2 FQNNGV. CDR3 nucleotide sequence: TGTGCCACCGGGGTGGGGTACAGCACAGATACGCAGTATTTT. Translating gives CATGVGYSTDTQYF.

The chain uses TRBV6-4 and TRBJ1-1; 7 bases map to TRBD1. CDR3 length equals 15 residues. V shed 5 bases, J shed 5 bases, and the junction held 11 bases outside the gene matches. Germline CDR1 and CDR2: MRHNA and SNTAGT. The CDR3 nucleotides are TGTGCCAGCAGTCCCCGGGACAGTCCCGGGACTGAAGCTTTCTTT. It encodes CASSPRDSPGTEAFF.

The CDR3 loop reads CASRRTSGQETQYF. The CDR3 nucleotides are TGTGCCAGCCGCCGAACTAGCGGGCAAGAGACCCAGTACTTC. The V and J genes are TRBV11-2 and TRBJ2-5; 9 bases fit TRBD2. This CDR3 region has 14 residues. The junction had 6 bases not matched to a gene; V was cut back by 8 bases and J by 2 bases. The germline V gene encodes CDR1 SGHAT and CDR2 FQNNGV.

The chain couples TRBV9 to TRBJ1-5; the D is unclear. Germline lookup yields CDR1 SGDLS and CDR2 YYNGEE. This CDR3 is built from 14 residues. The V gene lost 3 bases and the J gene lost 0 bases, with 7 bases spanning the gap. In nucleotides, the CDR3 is TGTGCCAGCAGCGCCTCAAGTAGCAATCAGCCCCAGCATTTT. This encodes CASSASSSNQPQHF.

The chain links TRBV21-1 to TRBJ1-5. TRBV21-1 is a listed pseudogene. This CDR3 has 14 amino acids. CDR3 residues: CASSNRRRNQPQHF. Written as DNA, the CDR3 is TGTGCCAGCAGCAACCGGAGAAGGAATCAGCCCCAGCATTTT.

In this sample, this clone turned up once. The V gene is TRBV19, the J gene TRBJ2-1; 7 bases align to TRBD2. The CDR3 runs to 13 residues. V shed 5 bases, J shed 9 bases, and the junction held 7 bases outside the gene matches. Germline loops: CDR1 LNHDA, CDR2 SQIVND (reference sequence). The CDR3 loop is CASSPGGTGEQFF. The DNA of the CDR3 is TGTGCCAGTAGTCCGGGGGGTACTGGTGAGCAGTTCTTC. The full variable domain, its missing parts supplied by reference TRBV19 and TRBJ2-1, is DGGITQSPKYLFRKEGQNVTLSCEQNLNHDAMYWYRQDPGQGLRLIYYSQIVNDFQKGDIAEGYSVSREKKESFPLTVTSAQKNPTAFYLCASSPGGTGEQFFGPGTRLTVL.

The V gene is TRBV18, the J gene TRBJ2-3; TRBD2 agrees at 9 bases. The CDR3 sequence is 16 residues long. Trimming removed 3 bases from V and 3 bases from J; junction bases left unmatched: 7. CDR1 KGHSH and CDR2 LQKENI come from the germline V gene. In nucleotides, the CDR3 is TGTGCCAGCTCACCGATCATTAGCGGGAGTACAGATACGCAGTATTTT. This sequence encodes CASSPIISGSTDTQYF. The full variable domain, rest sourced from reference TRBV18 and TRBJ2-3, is NAGVMQNPRHLVRRRGQEARLRCSPMKGHSHVYWYRQLPEEGLKFMVYLQKENIIDESGMPKERFSAEFPKEGPSILRIQQVVRGDSAAYFCASSPIISGSTDTQYFGPGTRLTVL.

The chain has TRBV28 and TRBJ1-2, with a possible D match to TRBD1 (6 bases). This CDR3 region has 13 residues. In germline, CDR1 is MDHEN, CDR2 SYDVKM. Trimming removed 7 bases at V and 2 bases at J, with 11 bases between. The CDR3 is CASTMGANYGYTF. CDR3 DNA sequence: TGTGCCAGCACAATGGGGGCAAACTATGGCTACACCTTC.